One and the same sample provided the 19 T cell receptor beta chains below, sequenced in a study of blood T cell repertoires in COVID-19. Clones were sequenced by immunoSEQ multiplex PCR, and TCRdb holds only the in-frame ones, with some missing. The data show 400,000 or so clones, roughly 88% seen once. The specimen was PBMCs or T cells enriched from blood (not recorded which). Source of these receptors: a woman aged 40-49 years with acute COVID-19.

V and J are TRBV6-1 and TRBJ2-1, with 11 bases lining up with TRBD2. This CDR3 contains 17 residues. Losses at the gene ends were 3 bases for V and 2 bases for J; bases not matched to a gene: 6. Germline CDR1 reads MNHNS; CDR2 reads SASEGT. CDR3 region: CASSDLSGGAPYNEQFF. The CDR3 coding sequence is TGTGCCAGCAGTGATCTTAGCGGGGGGGCCCCCTACAATGAGCAGTTCTTC.

The chain is built from TRBV5-4 and TRBJ2-5; 11 nucleotides align to TRBD2. This CDR3 is 16 amino acids long. Germline V CDR1 and CDR2: SGHNT, YYREEE (reference sequence). V lost 1 base to trimming and J lost 5 bases; unmatched junction nucleotides: 7. The CDR3 loop reads CASSLSSGGARETQYF. In nucleotides, the CDR3 is TGTGCCAGCAGCTTGAGTAGCGGGGGGGCCAGGGAGACCCAGTACTTC.

The genes are TRBV13 and TRBJ1-1; 8 bases fit TRBD1. Germline CDR1 and CDR2: PRHDT and FYEKMQ (reference sequence). The CDR3 sequence is 14 residues long. After removal of 10 bases from V and 6 bases from J, the junction contained 13 bases not matched to a gene. Here the CDR3 reads CATGDRSGSPEAFF. DNA of the CDR3: TGTGCCACCGGGGACAGGTCCGGAAGCCCTGAAGCTTTCTTT. Variable domain in full (rest from reference TRBV13 and TRBJ1-1): AAGVIQSPRHLIKEKRETATLKCYPIPRHDTVYWYQQGPGQDPQFLISFYEKMQSDKGSIPDRFSAQQFSDYHSELNMSSLELGDSALYFCATGDRSGSPEAFFGQGTRLTVV.

V usage is TRBV27 and J usage is TRBJ2-5, with D perhaps matching TRBD2 (5 bases). This CDR3 has 14 residues. V shed 6 bases and J shed 1 base, with 12 bases lying between them. Germline-derived CDR1 and CDR2 are MNHEY and SMNVEV (reference sequence). The DNA for the CDR3 is TGTGCCAGCAGGGACTCAGCTTTCCAAGAGACCCAGTACTTC. Translating it yields CASRDSAFQETQYF.

On this clone itself: The sample has other DNA sequences that encode this CDR3 too. The rearrangement joins TRBV6-5 to TRBJ2-7, with D maybe TRBD2 (5 bases). CDR3 size: 11 residues. From germline, CDR1 is MNHEY and CDR2 SVGAGI. Trimming removed 6 bases from V and 3 bases from J, with 6 bases in between. The CDR3 nucleotides read TGTGCCAGCAGCACTAGCTACGAGCAGTACTTC. Protein sequence: CASSTSYEQYF.

CDR3 nucleotides: TGTGCCATCACTCCGACTAGTACCAAATCCTACAATGAGCAGTTCTTC. The encoded protein is CAITPTSTKSYNEQFF. This chain connects TRBV10-3 to TRBJ2-1, with D perhaps TRBD2 (6 bases). V dropped 7 bases and J dropped 1 base, with 17 bases sitting between them. This CDR3 has 16 residues. From germline, CDR1 is ENHRY and CDR2 SYGVKD.

With respect to this clone: The sample contains more than one DNA sequence encoding this CDR3. The DNA of the CDR3 is TGTGCCAGCTCACCGGGACAGGGAGACGGCTACACCTTC. This sequence encodes CASSPGQGDGYTF. The genes are TRBV18 and TRBJ1-2; 9 nucleotides agree with TRBD1. The CDR3 consists of 13 residues. Germline CDR1 and CDR2: KGHSH and LQKENI. The V and J ends lost 3 bases and 8 bases, in that order; junction bases with no gene match: 4.

For the CDR3, the DNA is TGTGCCAGCTCACCTAGCGGGGGGTCCTACAATGAGCAGTTCTTC. Its translation: CASSPSGGSYNEQFF. The J gene is TRBJ2-1, the V gene TRBV18; 10 bases fit TRBD2. This CDR3 has 15 residues. Germline CDR1 KGHSH, CDR2 LQKENI. V lost 3 bases, J lost 1 base, and 0 bases stayed unmatched.

The rearrangement links TRBV12-5 to TRBJ1-1, with D perhaps matching TRBD1 (5 bases). CDR3 length: 12 residues. Germline V gene lookup returns CDR1 LGHNT and CDR2 FRNRAP. Trimming took 4 bases from V and 8 from J, leaving 11 bases between them. The CDR3 protein is CASGSGTGEAFF. In DNA, the CDR3 is TGTGCTAGTGGTTCAGGGACTGGCGAAGCTTTCTTT.

J is TRBJ2-3 and V is TRBV12-3 or TRBV12-4; D remains unclear. Trimming cost V 6 bases and J 3 bases, with 10 bases left between them. This CDR3 is built from 13 residues. CDR3 sequence reads: CASSARGTDTQYF. CDR3 coding DNA: TGTGCCAGCAGCGCTAGAGGTACAGATACGCAGTATTTT.

The J gene is TRBJ1-1, the V gene TRBV5-1, with TRBD1 matching 7 bases. Germline values: CDR1 SGHRS, CDR2 YFSETQ. V lost 5 bases, J lost 0 bases, and 16 bases stayed unmatched. This CDR3 comprises 18 residues. In DNA, the CDR3 is TGCGCCAGCAGAGGAACAGGGGCCGGACCAACTTTGAACACTGAAGCTTTCTTT. It codes for CASRGTGAGPTLNTEAFF. Full variable domain (remainder filled in from reference TRBV5-1 and TRBJ1-1): KAGVTQTPRYLIKTRGQQVTLSCSPISGHRSVSWYQQTPGQGLQFLFEYFSETQRNKGNFPGRFSGRQFSNSRSEMNVSTLELGDSALYLCASRGTGAGPTLNTEAFFGQGTRLTVV.

The chain carries TRBV5-4 and TRBJ1-1; D uncertain. The CDR3 loop spans 13 amino acids. From germline, CDR1 is SGHNT and CDR2 YYREEE (reference sequence). Trimming took off 0 bases at V and 10 bases at J, with 13 bases between the two ends. The CDR3 DNA sequence: TGTGCCAGCAGCTTGGGGGAGGTGGGGAGAGCTTTCTTT. Translating gives CASSLGEVGRAFF.

The chain couples TRBV9 to TRBJ1-3, with a possible D match to TRBD1 (5 bases). This CDR3 contains 13 residues. Germline assignment: CDR1 SGDLS and CDR2 YYNGEE. V lost 5 bases and J lost 2, with 8 bases in between. The CDR3 DNA follows: TGTGCCAGCAGGGGGGGAACTGGAAACACCATATATTTT. This translates into CASRGGTGNTIYF. Supplemented by reference TRBV9 and TRBJ1-3, the full variable domain reads DSGVTQTPKHLITATGQRVTLRCSPRSGDLSVYWYQQSLDQGLQFLIQYYNGEERAKGNILERFSAQQFPDLHSELNLSSLELGDSALYFCASRGGTGNTIYFGEGSWLTVV.

The genes are TRBV10-3 and TRBJ1-3; perhaps TRBD1 as D (5 bases). The germline gives CDR1 ENHRY, CDR2 SYGVKD. This CDR3 has 14 residues. Trimming took 7 bases from V and 3 from J, leaving 13 bases between them. CDR3 nucleotides: TGTGCCATCAACTCGGGGGTGTTTGGAAACACCATATATTTT. Protein sequence: CAINSGVFGNTIYF.

CDR3 coding DNA: TGTGCCTGGGGCCCTTACAGGGGCGAGAACACTGAAGCTTTCTTT. Residues: CAWGPYRGENTEAFF. V gene TRBV30 combines with J gene TRBJ1-1; 7 bases line up with TRBD1. The CDR3 contains 15 residues. From germline, CDR1 is GTSNPN and CDR2 SVGIG (reference sequence). V shed 5 bases and J 1 base; nucleotides not matched to a gene: 10.

The chain has TRBV5-1 and TRBJ2-5, with 16 nucleotides matching TRBD2. The CDR3 contains 17 residues. V was pared by 3 bases and J by 0 bases, with 2 bases of the junction left unmatched. Germline CDR1 is SGHRS and CDR2 is YFSETQ. For the CDR3, the DNA is TGCGCCAGCAGCTCCGGGACTAGCGGGGGGGACCAAGAGACCCAGTACTTC. Translated, it gives CASSSGTSGGDQETQYF.

The chain has TRBV24-1 and TRBJ2-5; 7 bases are shared with TRBD2. The V gene end was trimmed by 9 bases and the J gene end by 2 bases; junction bases not matched to a gene: 8. Germline V CDR1 and CDR2: KGHDR, SFDVKD. The CDR3 covers 14 residues. The CDR3 DNA is TGTGCCACCGGTCCCAGCGGGGTACAAGAGACCCAGTACTTC. Amino acids: CATGPSGVQETQYF.

CDR3 nucleotides: TGTGCCAGCAGTAGGGACAGGGGAGAGACCCAGTACTTC. Translated, it gives CASSRDRGETQYF. The rearrangement links TRBV27 to TRBJ2-5, with 10 bases matching TRBD1. V trimming: 5 bases; J trimming: 4 bases; junction bases outside the gene matches: 1. Germline CDR1 is MNHEY and CDR2 is SMNVEV (reference sequence). The length of the CDR3 is 13 residues.

The CDR3 coding sequence is TGTGCCTGCGGCGGGCATAACTATGGCTACACCTTC. This gives the protein CACGGHNYGYTF. V gene TRBV5-4 combines with J gene TRBJ1-2; D remains ambiguous. Looked up from germline, CDR1 is SGHNT and CDR2 is YYREEE (reference sequence). The CDR3 has 12 amino acids. Trimming left V 10 bases short and J 1 base short, with 11 bases between.